Listed below are T cell receptor beta chains from one sample, sequenced in a study of shared clonotypes between healthy human individuals. Only in-frame clones appear in the TCRdb table, and some are missing; sequencing was by immunoSEQ multiplex PCR. The sample lists millions of clones; 93% were seen once. Sequencing was performed on naive CD8+ T cells from PBMCs. The origin of the receptors is a young man in good health. Some clones in this sample may be carry-over from other donors' samples. Each CDR3 is given with its conserved first and last residue. The order of the fields is clone size, J gene, D gene, V gene, CDR3 protein, CDR3 DNA. The D gene is left open where the match is weak. Where a row states a size, it is once, few, many or the class of an expanded clone; other rows omit it.

clone_size: .
j_call: TRBJ2-3
d_call: TRBD2
v_call: TRBV29-1
cdr3_aa: CSVYSVAGTQYF
cdr3_nt: TGCAGCGTTTATTCTGTAGCGGGTACGCAGTATTTT

clone_size: .
j_call: TRBJ2-3
d_call: .
v_call: TRBV5-1
cdr3_aa: CASSPVARPSTDTQYF
cdr3_nt: TGCGCCAGCAGCCCCGTGGCGCGCCCTAGCACAGATACGCAGTATTTT

clone_size: .
j_call: TRBJ2-1
d_call: TRBD2
v_call: TRBV7-2
cdr3_aa: CASSLRTGGGRGDNEQFF
cdr3_nt: TGTGCCAGCAGCTTAAGAACGGGAGGCGGGAGGGGAGACAATGAGCAGTTCTTC

clone_size: .
j_call: TRBJ2-1
d_call: .
v_call: TRBV27
cdr3_aa: CASSYKGYNEQFF
cdr3_nt: TGTGCCAGCAGTTATAAGGGGTACAATGAGCAGTTCTTC

clone_size: once
j_call: TRBJ2-3
d_call: .
v_call: TRBV27
cdr3_aa: CASSLFRPEDTQYF
cdr3_nt: TGTGCCAGCAGTTTATTTAGGCCAGAAGATACGCAGTATTTT

clone_size: .
j_call: TRBJ2-1
d_call: .
v_call: TRBV7-9
cdr3_aa: CASSTQRETYNEQFF
cdr3_nt: TGTGCCAGCAGCACACAACGGGAGACCTACAATGAGCAGTTCTTC

clone_size: .
j_call: TRBJ1-1
d_call: .
v_call: TRBV10-3
cdr3_aa: CAISRTVENTEAFF
cdr3_nt: TGTGCCATCAGCCGGACAGTGGAGAACACTGAAGCTTTCTTT

clone_size: .
j_call: TRBJ2-7
d_call: .
v_call: TRBV27
cdr3_aa: CASSPIEGSYEQYF
cdr3_nt: TGTGCCAGCAGTCCAATAGAGGGTTCCTACGAGCAGTACTTC

clone_size: once
j_call: TRBJ2-2
d_call: .
v_call: TRBV7-8
cdr3_aa: CASSLLVTGGELFF
cdr3_nt: TGTGCCAGCAGCTTATTAGTTACTGGCGGGGAGCTGTTTTTT

clone_size: .
j_call: TRBJ2-1
d_call: .
v_call: TRBV19
cdr3_aa: CASAERRGSYNEQFF
cdr3_nt: TGTGCCAGTGCCGAGCGGAGGGGCTCCTACAATGAGCAGTTCTTC

clone_size: .
j_call: TRBJ2-1
d_call: .
v_call: TRBV27
cdr3_aa: CASSLRYRDNEQFF
cdr3_nt: TGTGCCAGCAGTTTGCGTTACAGGGACAATGAGCAGTTCTTC

clone_size: .
j_call: TRBJ2-7
d_call: TRBD1
v_call: TRBV4-1
cdr3_aa: CASSQGTGDEQYF
cdr3_nt: TGCGCCAGCAGCCAGGGCACAGGGGACGAGCAGTACTTC

clone_size: .
j_call: TRBJ1-1
d_call: .
v_call: TRBV11-3
cdr3_aa: CASSSTQGPSTEAFF
cdr3_nt: TGTGCCAGCAGTTCAACACAGGGTCCGAGCACTGAAGCTTTCTTT

clone_size: few
j_call: TRBJ2-5
d_call: .
v_call: TRBV27
cdr3_aa: CASSFPGAETQYF
cdr3_nt: TGTGCCAGCAGTTTCCCAGGGGCAGAGACCCAGTACTTC

clone_size: once
j_call: TRBJ2-1
d_call: TRBD2
v_call: TRBV4-1
cdr3_aa: CASSQASGLAGAGNEQFF
cdr3_nt: TGCGCCAGCAGCCAAGCCTCGGGGCTAGCGGGAGCGGGGAATGAGCAGTTCTTC

clone_size: .
j_call: TRBJ2-3
d_call: .
v_call: TRBV7-9
cdr3_aa: CASIPRRVDTQYF
cdr3_nt: TGTGCCAGCATCCCTCGGCGGGTAGATACGCAGTATTTT

clone_size: .
j_call: TRBJ2-1
d_call: .
v_call: TRBV11-2
cdr3_aa: CASRTLTGHLHEQFF
cdr3_nt: TGTGCCAGCAGAACACTAACGGGACATCTCCATGAGCAGTTCTTC

clone_size: .
j_call: TRBJ1-5
d_call: .
v_call: TRBV27
cdr3_aa: CASSPGRRQPQHF
cdr3_nt: TGTGCCAGCAGTCCCGGCAGGCGGCAGCCCCAGCATTTT

clone_size: .
j_call: TRBJ1-1
d_call: .
v_call: TRBV9
cdr3_aa: CASSPWEGEAFF
cdr3_nt: TGTGCCAGCAGCCCGTGGGAGGGTGAAGCTTTCTTT

clone_size: .
j_call: TRBJ1-6
d_call: .
v_call: TRBV10-2
cdr3_aa: CASSELQGTANSPLHF
cdr3_nt: TGCGCCAGCAGTGAGTTGCAGGGCACCGCCAATTCACCCCTCCACTTT

clone_size: .
j_call: TRBJ2-6
d_call: TRBD2
v_call: TRBV4-3
cdr3_aa: CASSQAWVIAGPSGANVLTF
cdr3_nt: TGCGCCAGCAGCCAAGCCTGGGTTATAGCGGGACCCTCTGGGGCCAACGTCCTGACTTTC

clone_size: .
j_call: TRBJ2-5
d_call: .
v_call: TRBV19
cdr3_aa: CASSIDRVGQETQYF
cdr3_nt: TGTGCCAGTAGTATAGATAGGGTTGGGCAAGAGACCCAGTACTTC

clone_size: .
j_call: TRBJ2-7
d_call: TRBD1
v_call: TRBV19
cdr3_aa: CASSTGQDSYEQYF
cdr3_nt: TGTGCCAGTAGTACCGGACAGGATAGTTACGAGCAGTACTTC

clone_size: few
j_call: TRBJ1-1
d_call: TRBD1
v_call: TRBV9
cdr3_aa: CASSTSGQGGEAFF
cdr3_nt: TGTGCCAGCAGCACGAGTGGACAGGGTGGTGAAGCTTTCTTT

clone_size: .
j_call: TRBJ2-7
d_call: .
v_call: TRBV5-1
cdr3_aa: CASSPFRDTLVEQYF
cdr3_nt: TGCGCCAGCAGCCCCTTCCGGGACACCCTCGTAGAGCAGTACTTC

clone_size: .
j_call: TRBJ2-7
d_call: .
v_call: TRBV19
cdr3_aa: CASSRTAILREQYF
cdr3_nt: TGTGCCAGTAGTAGAACGGCGATCCTACGAGAGCAGTACTTC

clone_size: once
j_call: TRBJ2-2
d_call: .
v_call: TRBV7-3
cdr3_aa: CASSLATGELFF
cdr3_nt: TGTGCCAGCAGCTTAGCTACCGGGGAGCTGTTTTTT

clone_size: .
j_call: TRBJ2-3
d_call: .
v_call: TRBV9
cdr3_aa: CASRGAGTDTQYF
cdr3_nt: TGTGCCAGCCGGGGGGCGGGCACAGATACGCAGTATTTT

clone_size: once
j_call: TRBJ2-4
d_call: TRBD1
v_call: TRBV6-5
cdr3_aa: CASRPRTGGPNIQYF
cdr3_nt: TGTGCCAGCAGGCCCAGGACAGGGGGCCCAAACATTCAGTACTTC

clone_size: .
j_call: TRBJ1-1
d_call: .
v_call: TRBV6-5
cdr3_aa: CASSYSWQGFTEAFF
cdr3_nt: TGTGCCAGCAGTTACTCTTGGCAGGGGTTCACTGAAGCTTTCTTT

clone_size: .
j_call: TRBJ2-1
d_call: .
v_call: TRBV27
cdr3_aa: CASSFSTYNEQFF
cdr3_nt: TGTGCCAGCAGTTTTAGCACCTACAATGAGCAGTTCTTC

clone_size: .
j_call: TRBJ1-5
d_call: .
v_call: TRBV28
cdr3_aa: CASSSAQPQHF
cdr3_nt: TGTGCCAGCAGCTCGGCTCAGCCCCAGCATTTT

clone_size: .
j_call: TRBJ1-1
d_call: .
v_call: TRBV28
cdr3_aa: CASSLRGGGPTEAFF
cdr3_nt: TGTGCCAGCAGTCTACGCGGGGGAGGGCCCACTGAAGCTTTCTTT

clone_size: .
j_call: TRBJ2-1
d_call: TRBD2
v_call: TRBV27
cdr3_aa: CASSLTGTSAYNEQFF
cdr3_nt: TGTGCCAGCAGTTTAACAGGGACTAGCGCCTACAATGAGCAGTTCTTC

clone_size: .
j_call: TRBJ1-2
d_call: .
v_call: TRBV7-9
cdr3_aa: CASSEGTAYGYTF
cdr3_nt: TGTGCCAGCAGCGAAGGGACCGCGTATGGCTACACCTTC

clone_size: .
j_call: TRBJ2-7
d_call: TRBD2
v_call: TRBV7-6
cdr3_aa: CASSPTTKAGGHYEQYF
cdr3_nt: TGTGCCAGCAGTCCGACCACAAAAGCGGGAGGTCACTACGAGCAGTACTTC

clone_size: .
j_call: TRBJ2-7
d_call: .
v_call: TRBV7-8
cdr3_aa: CASSSLGGGINSYEQYF
cdr3_nt: TGTGCCAGCAGCTCCCTCGGGGGCGGGATTAACTCCTACGAGCAGTACTTC

clone_size: .
j_call: TRBJ2-3
d_call: .
v_call: TRBV5-6
cdr3_aa: CASSYDRDWSTDTQYF
cdr3_nt: TGTGCCAGCAGCTACGACCGGGACTGGAGCACAGATACGCAGTATTTT

clone_size: once
j_call: TRBJ2-4
d_call: TRBD2
v_call: TRBV28
cdr3_aa: CAVRDRGLAGVNIQYF
cdr3_nt: TGTGCCGTCAGGGATCGAGGACTAGCGGGAGTAAACATTCAGTACTTC

clone_size: .
j_call: TRBJ1-5
d_call: .
v_call: TRBV6-5
cdr3_aa: CASRSQGGQPQHF
cdr3_nt: TGTGCCAGTAGAAGTCAGGGCGGTCAGCCCCAGCATTTT

clone_size: .
j_call: TRBJ2-3
d_call: TRBD2
v_call: TRBV30
cdr3_aa: CAWSVTSGGLTDTQYF
cdr3_nt: TGTGCCTGGAGTGTCACTAGCGGAGGACTCACAGATACGCAGTATTTT

clone_size: .
j_call: TRBJ2-1
d_call: .
v_call: TRBV27
cdr3_aa: CASSLFTAVYNEQFF
cdr3_nt: TGTGCCAGCAGTTTGTTTACGGCGGTGTACAATGAGCAGTTCTTC

clone_size: .
j_call: TRBJ1-2
d_call: TRBD1
v_call: TRBV9
cdr3_aa: CASSAPDRAVNDYGYTF
cdr3_nt: TGTGCCAGCAGCGCCCCGGACAGGGCCGTGAATGACTATGGCTACACCTTC

clone_size: .
j_call: TRBJ2-1
d_call: TRBD2
v_call: TRBV4-1
cdr3_aa: CASHGTSGRGEQFF
cdr3_nt: TGCGCCAGCCATGGGACTAGCGGGAGGGGTGAGCAGTTCTTC

clone_size: .
j_call: TRBJ2-5
d_call: .
v_call: TRBV2
cdr3_aa: CASREGGGETQYF
cdr3_nt: TGTGCCAGCAGGGAAGGAGGGGGAGAGACCCAGTACTTC

clone_size: .
j_call: TRBJ1-4
d_call: .
v_call: TRBV10-3
cdr3_aa: CAISESARVGGKLFF
cdr3_nt: TGTGCCATCAGTGAGTCGGCCAGGGTAGGAGGAAAACTGTTTTTT

clone_size: .
j_call: TRBJ1-3
d_call: .
v_call: TRBV13
cdr3_aa: CASSLKMETNTIYF
cdr3_nt: TGTGCCAGCAGCTTAAAGATGGAGACTAACACCATATATTTT

clone_size: once
j_call: TRBJ1-2
d_call: .
v_call: TRBV12-5
cdr3_aa: CASGPGSPTGWNYGYTF
cdr3_nt: TGTGCTAGTGGTCCCGGGTCCCCGACAGGTTGGAACTATGGCTACACCTTC

clone_size: .
j_call: TRBJ1-3
d_call: TRBD1
v_call: TRBV27
cdr3_aa: CASSLDRTKGNTIYF
cdr3_nt: TGTGCCAGCAGTCTGGACAGGACCAAAGGAAACACCATATATTTT

clone_size: once
j_call: TRBJ2-7
d_call: .
v_call: TRBV18
cdr3_aa: CASSRPEAGSYEQYF
cdr3_nt: TGTGCCAGCTCACGGCCAGAGGCGGGTTCCTACGAGCAGTACTTC

clone_size: .
j_call: TRBJ2-7
d_call: .
v_call: TRBV5-1
cdr3_aa: CASSPDGGYEQYF
cdr3_nt: TGCGCCAGCAGCCCGGATGGGGGGTACGAGCAGTACTTC

clone_size: .
j_call: TRBJ2-7
d_call: .
v_call: TRBV19
cdr3_aa: CASSIDSRTGGSYEQYF
cdr3_nt: TGTGCCAGTAGTATAGATTCGAGGACCGGGGGATCCTACGAGCAGTACTTC